The present entry profiles one T cell receptor (beta chain) with its context. The antigen is undetermined. Enrollment shut out patients with autoimmune disease history or systemic immunosuppression. These data belong to a study of OX40 agonist ivuxolimab in advanced cancers. Study context: Three patients showed partial responses: one hepatocellular carcinoma and two cutaneous melanoma cases. Study results and limitations: At 0.1 to 3.0 mg/kg, clonal expansion of CD4+ and CD8+ blood T cells had occurred by week 6. On average, CD8+ T cells showed a greater number of expanded clones than CD4+.

TCRdb's table, derived via immunoSEQ multiplex PCR, lists solely in-frame clones and lacks some. This table holds roughly 140,000 clones, roughly 92% found once. The CDR3 has 16 residues. Germline values: CDR1 SGHDN, CDR2 FVKESK. V was cut by 2 bases and J by 2 bases, with 13 bases left in between. The rearrangement joins TRBV14 to TRBJ2-1; D is perhaps TRBD2 (6 bases). Sequenced here: CD4+ or CD8+ T cells sorted from blood, sampled in a trial of the OX40 agonist ivuxolimab. The receptor was derived from an adult with an advanced solid tumor such as melanoma, head and neck, liver or kidney cancer. This chain's CDR3 is CASSQFLAMTYNEQFF. CDR3 DNA sequence: TGTGCCAGCAGCCAATTCCTAGCGATGACCTACAATGAGCAGTTCTTC. Complete variable domain (other parts from reference TRBV14 and TRBJ2-1): EAGVTQFPSHSVIEKGQTVTLRCDPISGHDNLYWYRRVMGKEIKFLLHFVKESKQDESGMPNNRFLAERTGGTYSTLKVQPAELEDSGVYFCASSQFLAMTYNEQFFGPGTRLTVL.